This T cell receptor beta chain was recorded in a study of shared clonotypes between healthy human individuals. Study as a whole: Used for every donor were three CD4 naive, three CD4 memory, two CD8 naive and one CD8 memory plate. Regarding the study as a whole: On the whole, naive subsets had larger estimated richness than memory subsets had.

Assay: immunoSEQ multiplex PCR; the TCRdb copy retains only in-frame clones and omits some. The table lists more than 1.2 million clones, approximately 98.5% of them singletons, with about 0.34% in the top ten. Of note for this clone: The antigen is not known.

Germline CDR1 reads LNHDA; CDR2 reads SQIVND (reference sequence). The CDR3 covers 16 residues. Trimming shortened V by 6 bases and J by 3 bases, and 19 bases separated the two germline ends. The sample taken for sequencing was naive CD4+ T cells sorted from blood. Subset noted: CD45RA+ positively selected. This chain connects TRBV19 to TRBJ2-3; possibly TRBD2 for D (6 bases). This clonotype originated in a man aged 25-45 years in good health. CDR3 sequence reads: CASRSPGRGRTDTQYF. The CDR3 DNA is TGTGCCAGTAGAAGCCCCGGTCGGGGGAGAACAGATACGCAGTATTTT.